One sample yielded the 30 T cell receptor beta chains listed below, sequenced in a study of radiotherapy plus CTLA-4 blockade in lung cancer. Profiling relied on immunoSEQ multiplex PCR, and the TCRdb table lists in-frame clones only, not all of them. The sample yields about 80,000 clones, around 88% seen once. Sequenced here: peripheral blood, sampled from a patient treated with radiotherapy plus ipilimumab. These receptor sequences come from a human donor with non-small cell lung cancer who had a partial response to radiotherapy plus ipilimumab.

The chain couples TRBV19 to TRBJ2-7; TRBD1 is a possible D gene (6 bases). CDR1 is LNHDA and CDR2 is SQIVND in the germline V gene (reference sequence). Trimming shortened V by 4 bases and J by 0 bases, and 13 bases separated the two germline ends. The CDR3 loop spans 15 amino acids. The CDR3 protein is CASSTGHQISYEQYF. As DNA, the CDR3 is TGTGCCAGTAGTACGGGACACCAGATCTCCTACGAGCAGTACTTC.

The chain uses TRBV7-3 and TRBJ2-2; TRBD2 matches 8 bases. The CDR3 loop spans 16 amino acids. After removal of 4 bases from V and 7 bases from J, the junction contained 11 bases not matched to a gene. Germline CDR1 reads SGHTA; CDR2 reads FQGTGA. CDR3 nucleotide sequence: TGTGCCAGCAGCTCCTCCCCGCGGGGGGTTGGCGGGGAGCTGTTTTTT. It is translated as CASSSSPRGVGGELFF.

This chain links TRBV28 with TRBJ1-4; 8 bases are a match to TRBD1. The J segment lost 8 bases and the V segment lost 6 bases, leaving 8 bases of the junction unmatched. This CDR3 is built from 14 residues. Germline V gives CDR1 MDHEN, CDR2 SYDVKM. The CDR3 nucleotides read TGTGCCAGCAGCTCGTCAGGGGGCGCGGAAAAACTGTTTTTT. It specifies CASSSSGGAEKLFF.

The chain is built from TRBV28 and TRBJ1-5, with TRBD1 matching 8 bases. CDR1 is MDHEN, CDR2 SYDVKM, per germline. The CDR3 loop spans 15 amino acids. V dropped 6 bases and J dropped 6; count of bases not matched to a gene: 10. The CDR3 DNA reads TGTGCCAGCAGCCTCTCCCGGACAGGGATTCAGCCCCAGCATTTT. Translation gives CASSLSRTGIQPQHF.

The CDR3 region has the DNA TGTGCCAGCAGTGGAAGGACTAGCGGGAGCCCTGATGAGCAGTTCTTC. Amino acid sequence: CASSGRTSGSPDEQFF. This chain connects TRBV25-1 to TRBJ2-1, with 13 bases that match TRBD2. The length of the CDR3 is 16 residues. In germline, CDR1 is MGHDK, CDR2 SYGVNS. Trimming cost V 4 bases and J 8 bases; bases outside gene matches: 8. Complete variable domain (other parts from reference TRBV25-1 and TRBJ2-1): EADIYQTPRYLVIGTGKKITLECSQTMGHDKMYWYQQDPGMELHLIHYSYGVNSTEKGDLSSESTVSRIRTEHFPLTLESARPSHTSQYLCASSGRTSGSPDEQFFGPGTRLTVL.

The V and J genes are TRBV19 and TRBJ2-1, with D maybe TRBD1 (6 bases). Germline lookup yields CDR1 LNHDA and CDR2 SQIVND (reference sequence). The V and J ends lost 0 bases and 0 bases respectively, with 9 bases between them. This CDR3 comprises 16 residues. CDR3 sequence: CASSIEGGGSYNEQFF. As DNA, the CDR3 is TGTGCCAGTAGTATAGAAGGGGGTGGCTCCTACAATGAGCAGTTCTTC.

This sequence joins TRBV28 and TRBJ1-6; weak D call: TRBD1 (5 bases). Germline lookup yields CDR1 MDHEN and CDR2 SYDVKM. V gave up 7 bases and J gave up 12 bases, with 13 bases separating them. The length of the CDR3 is 12 residues. In nucleotides, the CDR3 is TGTGCCAGCACCTCAGGGCTGGAACCCCTCCACTTT. It translates to CASTSGLEPLHF.

This clone came up once. V gene TRBV6-6 combines with J gene TRBJ2-1; possible D gene TRBD2, 5 bases. Trimming removed 6 bases from V and 8 bases from J, with 8 bases in between. Germline CDR1 reads MNHNY; CDR2 reads SVGAGI (reference sequence). The CDR3 runs to 11 residues. The CDR3 region has the DNA TGTGCCAGCAGACTAGTCGATGAGCAGTTCTTC. Protein: CASRLVDEQFF.

In DNA form, the CDR3 reads TGTGCCAGTATCTCGCCAGGACAGGGAAAGAACACTGAAGCTTTCTTT. Its translation is CASISPGQGKNTEAFF. The J gene is TRBJ1-1, the V gene TRBV19; 8 bases agree with TRBD1. V trimming: 7 bases; J trimming: 1 base; junction bases outside the gene matches: 11. CDR1 and CDR2 (germline): LNHDA, SQIVND (reference sequence). This CDR3 is 16 amino acids long.

The chain employs TRBV7-8 and TRBJ2-7; D is uncertain. V gave up 4 bases and J gave up 2 bases, with 15 bases separating them. The CDR3 covers 15 residues. Germline CDR1 and CDR2: SGHVS and FQNEAQ. The CDR3 protein is CASSSSRLRPYEQYF. The CDR3 nucleotides read TGTGCCAGCAGCTCATCACGATTGCGGCCCTACGAGCAGTACTTC.

This clone was detected only once. This sequence joins TRBV28 and TRBJ1-1; D is unresolved. CDR1 and CDR2 from the germline V gene are MDHEN and SYDVKM. Trimming stripped 4 bases from V and 2 bases from J, with 11 bases between. The CDR3 has 14 amino acids. The CDR3 bases are TGTGCCAGCAGTTCGTCCGGACTTAACACTGAAGCTTTCTTT. Translating gives CASSSSGLNTEAFF.

The V gene is TRBV28, the J gene TRBJ2-5, with 9 positions matching TRBD1. The CDR3 is made up of 16 amino acids. Trimming at V came to 6 bases and at J to 5 bases, leaving 13 bases not matched to a gene. Germline CDR1 is MDHEN and CDR2 is SYDVKM. CDR3 residues: CASSRQGQGLQETQYF. The CDR3 bases are TGTGCCAGCAGCCGTCAGGGACAGGGACTCCAGGAGACCCAGTACTTC.

The rearrangement links TRBV2 to TRBJ2-2; TRBD1 might be the D (5 bases). The CDR3 sequence is 15 residues long. Germline V gene lookup returns CDR1 SNHLY and CDR2 FYNNEI. V was cut by 4 bases and J by 5 bases, with 14 bases left in between. CDR3 loop: CASSGQYRGTGELFF. CDR3 DNA: TGTGCCAGCAGTGGACAATATAGGGGTACCGGGGAGCTGTTTTTT.

There are a few counts of this clone. The rearrangement uses TRBV19 and TRBJ1-2; D is uncertain. CDR3 length: 14 amino acids. Per the germline V gene, CDR1 is LNHDA and CDR2 is SQIVND (reference sequence). V lost 2 bases and J 5 bases, leaving 12 bases between the germline ends. The CDR3 DNA is TGTGCCAGTAGTATATCGGACGGGAGGTATGGCTACACCTTC. It encodes CASSISDGRYGYTF.

The chain joins TRBV19 to TRBJ2-1, with TRBD2 identical over 13 bases. Germline CDR1 is LNHDA and CDR2 is SQIVND (reference sequence). The junction had 6 bases not matched to a gene; V was cut back by 8 bases and J by 2 bases. This CDR3 has 16 residues. CDR3 coding DNA: TGTGCCAGTGGCCTGACTAGCGGGAGGACCTACAATGAGCAGTTCTTC. This encodes CASGLTSGRTYNEQFF.

The gene calls are TRBV11-3 and TRBJ2-2, with D tentatively TRBD2 (7 bases). Germline loops: CDR1 SGHNT, CDR2 YENEEA. Deletions cut 3 bases from V and 8 bases from J, with 13 bases between. CDR3 length equals 14 residues. This CDR3 reads CASSFIGGGGELFF. The CDR3 DNA follows: TGTGCCAGCAGCTTCATAGGGGGAGGGGGGGAGCTGTTTTTT.

This clone was picked up one time. This chain connects TRBV2 to TRBJ1-4, with TRBD1 matching 10 bases. The ends lost 3 bases at V and 5 bases at J; junction bases unmatched: 3. This CDR3 is built from 15 residues. Per germline, CDR1 SNHLY and CDR2 FYNNEI. CDR3 sequence (DNA): TGTGCCAGCAGTGAGGACAGGGGGGAAAATGAAAAACTGTTTTTT. It encodes CASSEDRGENEKLFF.

The chain couples TRBV29-1 to TRBJ1-5; D remains unclear. Trimming cost V 5 bases and J 0 bases, with 5 bases left between them. This CDR3 region has 12 residues. Germline CDR1 and CDR2: SQVTM and ANQGSEA. CDR3: CSVIISNQPQHF. The DNA of the CDR3 is TGCAGCGTTATAATTAGCAATCAGCCCCAGCATTTT.

The chain uses TRBV4-1 and TRBJ2-7; TRBD1 is a possible D gene (6 bases). V lost 5 bases and J lost 3, with 11 bases in between. Germline V gene data show CDR1 as MGHRA and CDR2 as YSYEKL. The CDR3 runs to 13 residues. CDR3 amino acids: CASSAGQHYEQYF. The CDR3, as DNA: TGCGCCAGCAGCGCCGGACAGCACTACGAGCAGTACTTC.

This clone was counted between two and nine times. V gene TRBV7-2 combines with J gene TRBJ1-4, with D maybe TRBD1 (5 bases). V dropped 5 bases and J dropped 5 bases, with 15 bases sitting between them. The CDR3 is 15 amino acids. Germline CDR1 and CDR2: SGHTA and FQGNSA. The DNA of the CDR3 is TGTGCCAGCAGCCCCAAGATGAAGGGGAATGAAAAACTGTTTTTT. Its protein product is CASSPKMKGNEKLFF.

This chain joins TRBV11-3 and TRBJ2-1; the D gene is possibly TRBD2 (6 bases). In germline, CDR1 is SGHNT, CDR2 YENEEA. This CDR3 region has 13 residues. Trimming stripped 4 bases from V and 4 bases from J, with 8 bases between. DNA for the CDR3: TGTGCCAGCAGCTCCGGGGGTTACAATGAGCAGTTCTTC. This encodes CASSSGGYNEQFF.

This rearrangement joins TRBV27 to TRBJ1-5; 8 nucleotides match TRBD1. Unmatched junction bases numbered 7, after V lost 7 bases and J lost 5 bases. The V gene's germline CDR1 is MNHEY and CDR2 SMNVEV (reference sequence). This CDR3 comprises 14 residues. The CDR3 loop is CASKGGQGHQPQHF. CDR3 DNA sequence: TGTGCCAGCAAGGGAGGACAGGGCCATCAGCCCCAGCATTTT.

This clone was counted only a few times. The CDR3 is CASSPLAAGNEQFF. CDR3 in DNA: TGCGCCAGCAGCCCGCTAGCGGCGGGCAATGAGCAGTTCTTC. The chain uses TRBV4-1 and TRBJ2-1; the match to TRBD2 covers 7 bases. V shed 4 bases and J 6 bases; nucleotides not matched to a gene: 6. The CDR3 consists of 14 residues. The germline V gene encodes CDR1 MGHRA and CDR2 YSYEKL.

V gene TRBV19 combines with J gene TRBJ2-5; D perhaps matches TRBD2 (5 bases). The CDR3 covers 15 residues. Trimming left V 3 bases short and J 0 bases short, with 11 bases between. Per the germline V gene, CDR1 is LNHDA and CDR2 is SQIVND (reference sequence). In DNA form, the CDR3 reads TGTGCCAGTAGTATGGTGGGAGCCAACCAAGAGACCCAGTACTTC. Amino acid sequence: CASSMVGANQETQYF.

The chain couples TRBV11-1 to TRBJ1-2; D unresolved. The CDR3 has 12 residues. Trimming removed 2 bases from V and 6 bases from J, with 7 bases in between. CDR1 and CDR2 from the germline V gene are SGHAT and FQDESV (reference sequence). The CDR3 is CASSLSGDGYTF. The DNA for the CDR3 is TGTGCCAGCAGCTTAAGCGGGGATGGCTACACCTTC.

The genes are TRBV28 and TRBJ2-1; D is uncertain. Between the trimmed V and J ends, which lost 7 bases and 0 bases, there was a span of 10 bases. The CDR3 contains 14 residues. The germline gives CDR1 MDHEN, CDR2 SYDVKM. The CDR3: CASNWQSSYNEQFF. The CDR3 DNA sequence: TGTGCCAGCAATTGGCAAAGCTCCTACAATGAGCAGTTCTTC.

The V and J genes are TRBV6-5 and TRBJ1-1; D is undetermined. CDR1 and CDR2 from the germline V gene are MNHEY and SVGAGI. The CDR3 has 14 amino acids. V shed 6 bases and J shed 4 bases, with 15 bases lying between them. In DNA, the CDR3 is TGTGCCAGCAGCCAACCGGAGAGCCTCACTGAAGCTTTCTTT. This gives the protein CASSQPESLTEAFF.

The chain couples TRBV18 to TRBJ1-1, with D perhaps matching TRBD1 (5 bases). V lost 3 bases and J 7 bases, leaving 12 bases between the germline ends. The CDR3 covers 13 residues. Per germline, CDR1 KGHSH and CDR2 LQKENI. The CDR3 DNA follows: TGTGCCAGCTCACCCTATGACAGCCGTGAAGCTTTCTTT. Protein: CASSPYDSREAFF.

This rearrangement joins TRBV14 to TRBJ2-7; tentatively, D is TRBD2 (5 bases). This CDR3 is 14 amino acids long. The V and J ends lost 1 base and 0 bases respectively, with 7 bases between them. Germline CDR1 reads SGHDN; CDR2 reads FVKESK. The CDR3 DNA follows: TGTGCCAGCAGCCAAGCTAGCCGCTCCTACGAGCAGTACGTC. Translating it yields CASSQASRSYEQYV.

This clone has just a few counts. V and J are TRBV5-4 and TRBJ2-7; 11 nucleotides line up with TRBD1. Unmatched junction bases numbered 4, after V lost 3 bases and J lost 2 bases. There are 15 residues in the CDR3. The germline V gene has CDR1 SGHNT and CDR2 YYREEE (reference sequence). CDR3 protein: CASSSPGQGAYEQYF. As DNA, the CDR3 is TGTGCCAGCAGCTCTCCGGGACAGGGGGCCTACGAGCAGTACTTC. The variable domain in full, with the rest retrieved from reference TRBV5-4 and TRBJ2-7, is ETGVTQSPTHLIKTRGQQVTLRCSSQSGHNTVSWYQQALGQGPQFIFQYYREEENGRGNFPPRFSGLQFPNYSSELNVNALELDDSALYLCASSSPGQGAYEQYFGPGTRLTVT.